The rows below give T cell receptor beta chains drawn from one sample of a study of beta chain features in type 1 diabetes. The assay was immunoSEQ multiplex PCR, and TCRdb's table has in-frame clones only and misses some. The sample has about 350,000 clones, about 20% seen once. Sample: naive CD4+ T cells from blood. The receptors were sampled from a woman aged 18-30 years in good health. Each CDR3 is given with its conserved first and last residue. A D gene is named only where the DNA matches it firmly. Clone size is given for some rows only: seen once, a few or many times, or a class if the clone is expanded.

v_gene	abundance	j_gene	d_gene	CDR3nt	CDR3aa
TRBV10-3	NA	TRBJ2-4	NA	TGTGCCATCAGTGACAGGCAGCCAAACATTCAGTACTTC	CAISDRQPNIQYF
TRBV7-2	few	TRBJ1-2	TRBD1	TGTGCCAGCAGCTCGCTCCTCGGACAGGGCGGCTACACCTTC	CASSSLLGQGGYTF
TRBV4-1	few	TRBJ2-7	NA	TGCGCCAGCAGCCAGGGAGGCTACGAGCAGTACTTC	CASSQGGYEQYF
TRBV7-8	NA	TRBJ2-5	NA	TGTGCCAGCAGCAGCCGACAGGCTCGGGAGACCCAGTACTTC	CASSSRQARETQYF
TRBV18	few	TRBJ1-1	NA	TGTGCCAGCCTAAAGCTAGAAAACACTGAAGCTTTCTTT	CASLKLENTEAFF
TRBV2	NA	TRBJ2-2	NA	TGTGCCAGCAGTGGGGGACACAAGAACACCGGGGAGCTGTTTTTT	CASSGGHKNTGELFF
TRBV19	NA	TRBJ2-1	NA	TGTGCCAGTAGTCCCCAAGCGGTGGGATACAATGAGCAGTTCTTC	CASSPQAVGYNEQFF
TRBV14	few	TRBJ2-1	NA	TGTGCCAGCAGCCAGCGTGGCGCGGAGCCTTACAATGAGCAGTTCTTC	CASSQRGAEPYNEQFF
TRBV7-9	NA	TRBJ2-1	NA	TGTGCCAGCAGCTTTGGCAATAATGAGCAGTTCTTC	CASSFGNNEQFF
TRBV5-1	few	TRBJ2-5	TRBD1	TGCGCCAGCAGCCCCGACAGGGCCTCGGAGACCCAGTACTTC	CASSPDRASETQYF
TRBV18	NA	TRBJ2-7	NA	TGTGCCAGCTCCCCCGGGTCATGGACCTACGAGCAGTACTTC	CASSPGSWTYEQYF
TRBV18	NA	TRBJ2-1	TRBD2	TGTGCCAGCTCACCACAGGCGGGAGGGCAGGGTGAGCAGTTCTTC	CASSPQAGGQGEQFF
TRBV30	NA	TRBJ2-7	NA	TGTGCCTGGAGTGTTAGTTACGAGCAGTACTTC	CAWSVSYEQYF
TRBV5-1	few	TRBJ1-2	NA	TGCGCCAGCAGCACCCGGCTGACAGGATATGGCTACACCTTC	CASSTRLTGYGYTF
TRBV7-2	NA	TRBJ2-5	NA	TGTGCCAGCAGCCATAACCTAGTAAGAGAGACCCAGTACTTC	CASSHNLVRETQYF
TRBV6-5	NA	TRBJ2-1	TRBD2	TGTGCCAGCCGGACGGGACTAGCGGGAGATAAGGAGCAGTTCTTC	CASRTGLAGDKEQFF
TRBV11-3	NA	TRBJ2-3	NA	TGTGCCAGCAGTCAGACAGATACGCAGTATTTT	CASSQTDTQYF
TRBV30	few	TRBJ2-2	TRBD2	TGTGCCTGGAGCACTAGCGGGGGAACCGGGGAGCTGTTTTTT	CAWSTSGGTGELFF
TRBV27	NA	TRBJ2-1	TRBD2	TGTGCCAGCAGTCCCCGGACTAGCGGTCCCTACAATGAGCAGTTCTTC	CASSPRTSGPYNEQFF
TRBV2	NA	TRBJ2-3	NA	TGTGCCAGCAGTGAAGAGGCGGGCACAGATACGCAGTATTTT	CASSEEAGTDTQYF
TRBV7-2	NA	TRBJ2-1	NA	TGTGCCAGCAGCTTAGCGGTCGGGGGAGCCACCACGGACAATGAGCAGTTCTTC	CASSLAVGGATTDNEQFF
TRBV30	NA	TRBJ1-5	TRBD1	TGTGCCTGGGGGCAGGGGGTAGGCAATCAGCCCCAGCATTTT	CAWGQGVGNQPQHF
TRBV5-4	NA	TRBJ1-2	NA	TGTGCCAGCAGCTTGGTAGGAGGCTATGGCTACACCTTC	CASSLVGGYGYTF